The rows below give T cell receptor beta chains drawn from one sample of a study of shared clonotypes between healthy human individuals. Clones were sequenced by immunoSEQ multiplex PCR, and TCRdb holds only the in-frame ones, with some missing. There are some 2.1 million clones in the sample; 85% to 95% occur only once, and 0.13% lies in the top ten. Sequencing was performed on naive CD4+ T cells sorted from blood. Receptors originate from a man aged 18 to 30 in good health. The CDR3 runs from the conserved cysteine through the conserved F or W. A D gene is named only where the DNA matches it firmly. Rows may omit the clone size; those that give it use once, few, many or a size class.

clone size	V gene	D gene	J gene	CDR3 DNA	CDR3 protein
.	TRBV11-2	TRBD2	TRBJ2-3	TGTGCCAGCAACCTACTAGCGGGGGGCACAGATACGCAGTATTTT	CASNLLAGGTDTQYF
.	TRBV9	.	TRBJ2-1	TGTGCCAGCAGCCCACCCAACACCCCACCTGAAAATGAGCAGTTCTTC	CASSPPNTPPENEQFF
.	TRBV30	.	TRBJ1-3	TGTGCCTGGACCCGGGGGTCCTTCTCTGGAAACACCATATATTTT	CAWTRGSFSGNTIYF
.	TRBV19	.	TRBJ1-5	TGTGCCAGTAGTGACTCTCGCCGGGGGGATCTTAATCAGCCCCAGCATTTT	CASSDSRRGDLNQPQHF
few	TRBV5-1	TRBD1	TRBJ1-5	TGCGCCAGCAGCTTGGGGACAGGGGATAGCAATCAGCCCCAGCATTTT	CASSLGTGDSNQPQHF
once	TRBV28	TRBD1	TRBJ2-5	TGTGCCAGCAGTCCAATAAGGACAGGTAAACAAGAGACCCAGTACTTC	CASSPIRTGKQETQYF
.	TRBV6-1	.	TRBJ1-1	TGTGCCTTCTGTAGGGCAGGGAGCACTGAAGCTTTCTTT	CAFCRAGSTEAFF
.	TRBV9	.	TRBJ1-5	TGTGCCAGCAGCGGCGGCCTTAGCAATCAGCCCCAGCATTTT	CASSGGLSNQPQHF
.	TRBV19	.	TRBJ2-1	TGTGCCAGTAGTATAGCGGCGGGATTGGGCTACAATGAGCAGTTCTTC	CASSIAAGLGYNEQFF
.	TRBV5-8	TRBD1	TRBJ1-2	TGTGCCAGCAGCTCACAGGGGGCAGCCTATGGCTACACCTTC	CASSSQGAAYGYTF
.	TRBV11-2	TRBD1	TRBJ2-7	TGTGCCAGCAGCTACCGACAGGGGACCTACGAGCAGTACTTC	CASSYRQGTYEQYF
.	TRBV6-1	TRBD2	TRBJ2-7	TGTGCCAGCAGTGCCAGGACTAGCGGGATGAACGAGCAGTACTTC	CASSARTSGMNEQYF
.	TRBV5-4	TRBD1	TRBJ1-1	TGTGCCAGCAAAGGGGGCCGACCGAACACTGAAGCTTTCTTT	CASKGGRPNTEAFF
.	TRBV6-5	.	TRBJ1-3	TGTGCCAGCAGTCGGGGAGGCTCTGGAAACACCATATATTTT	CASSRGGSGNTIYF
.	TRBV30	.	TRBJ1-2	TGTGCCTGGAGGCCCCCCGGGGATGGCTACACCTTC	CAWRPPGDGYTF
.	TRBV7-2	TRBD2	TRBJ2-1	TGTGCCAGCAGCTTAGGCGGGAGCGGTGAGCAGTTCTTC	CASSLGGSGEQFF
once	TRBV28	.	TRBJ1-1	TGTGCCAGCAGTTTTGGGGGGGCAGTTGAAGCTTTCTTT	CASSFGGAVEAFF
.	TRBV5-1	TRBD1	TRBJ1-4	TGCGCCAGCAGCTTGTGGGGACAGGGGCCAACTAATGAAAAACTGTTTTTT	CASSLWGQGPTNEKLFF
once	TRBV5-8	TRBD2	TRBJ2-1	TGTGCCAGCAGCCTCGGACTAGCGGAGTACAATGAGCAGTTCTTC	CASSLGLAEYNEQFF
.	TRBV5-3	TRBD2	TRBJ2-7	TGTGCCAGAAGCTTGATTAGTATAGCGGGATCCCACGAGCAGTACTTC	CARSLISIAGSHEQYF
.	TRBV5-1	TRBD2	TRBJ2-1	TGCGCCAGCATGCTAGCGGTCTCCTCCTACAATGAGCAGTTCTTC	CASMLAVSSYNEQFF
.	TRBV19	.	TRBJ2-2	TGTGCCAGTAGTATAACTTTAAACCCCGGGGAGCTGTTTTTT	CASSITLNPGELFF
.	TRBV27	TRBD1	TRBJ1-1	TGTGCCAGCAGTGCACAGGGGTTAAACACTGAAGCTTTCTTT	CASSAQGLNTEAFF
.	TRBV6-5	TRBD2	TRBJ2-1	TGTGCCAGCGGGGGAGGGACTAGCGGGAACCATGAGCAGTTCTTC	CASGGGTSGNHEQFF
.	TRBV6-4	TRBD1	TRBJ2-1	TGTGCCAGAATTACGGGACAGATCATTTACTCCTACAATGAGCAGTTCTTC	CARITGQIIYSYNEQFF
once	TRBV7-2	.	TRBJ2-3	TGTGCCAGCAGCCCCAACGATCCAGTAAGCACAGATACGCAGTATTTT	CASSPNDPVSTDTQYF
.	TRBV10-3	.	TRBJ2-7	TGTGCCATCAGTGATAAGGGTCGAGGCTCCTACGAGCAGTACTTC	CAISDKGRGSYEQYF
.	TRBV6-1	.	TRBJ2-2	TGTGCCAGCAGTGTAGGGCGGCCTGACACCGGGGAGCTGTTTTTT	CASSVGRPDTGELFF
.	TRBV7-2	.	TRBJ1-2	TGTGCCAGCAGCTTAGGAACTGGCAGGGGCCTGGGGGGCTACACCTTC	CASSLGTGRGLGGYTF
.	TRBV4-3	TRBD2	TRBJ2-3	TGCGCCAGCAGCCAAGGTACTAGCGGTTCAGATACGCAGTATTTT	CASSQGTSGSDTQYF
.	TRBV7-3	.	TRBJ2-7	TGTGCCAGCAGCGCCATCACAGGAGGTGGCGAGCAGTACTTC	CASSAITGGGEQYF
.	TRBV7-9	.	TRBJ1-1	TGTGCCAGCAGTCCGCAGTTAGAGAACACTGAAGCTTTCTTT	CASSPQLENTEAFF
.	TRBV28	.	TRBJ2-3	TGTGCCAGCGGAACAGATACGCAGTATTTT	CASGTDTQYF
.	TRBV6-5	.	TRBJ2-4	TGTGCCAGCAAAGGGGCCGAAGCCAAAAACATTCAGTACTTC	CASKGAEAKNIQYF
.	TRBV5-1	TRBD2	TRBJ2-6	TGCGCCAGCAGCTTGGAGGGAGGGGACTCTGGGGCCAACGTCCTGACTTTC	CASSLEGGDSGANVLTF
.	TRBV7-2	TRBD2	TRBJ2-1	TGTGCCAGCAGCTTAGAACTAGCGGGAGACAATGAGCAGTTCTTC	CASSLELAGDNEQFF
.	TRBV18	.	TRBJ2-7	TGTGCCAGCTCACCACCCCGGGGTGGAGTATACGAGCAGTACTTC	CASSPPRGGVYEQYF
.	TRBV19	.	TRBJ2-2	TGTGCCAGTAGTATGATCGAGACCAAGAACACCGGGGAGCTGTTTTTT	CASSMIETKNTGELFF
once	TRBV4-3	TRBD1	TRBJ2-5	TGCGCCAGCAGCCAGGTTTCCGGGACAGGGTACCCAGAGACCCAGTACTTC	CASSQVSGTGYPETQYF
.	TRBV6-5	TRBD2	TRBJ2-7	TGTGCCAGCAGTTACTCGACGGCGGGAGGAGGCGAGCAGTACTTC	CASSYSTAGGGEQYF
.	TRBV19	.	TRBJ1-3	TGTGCCAGTAGTGCAGGCGGCAGCTCTGGAAACACCATATATTTT	CASSAGGSSGNTIYF
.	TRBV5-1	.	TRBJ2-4	TGCGCCAGCAGCTTGGAGGGGTCCCCCAACATTCAGTACTTC	CASSLEGSPNIQYF
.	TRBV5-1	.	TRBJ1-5	TGCGCCAGCAGCTTGGAGGGGGGTAGCAATCAGCCCCAGCATTTT	CASSLEGGSNQPQHF
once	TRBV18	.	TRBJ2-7	TGTGCCAGCTCACCACCTACAGGCAGCTCCTACGAGCAGTACTTC	CASSPPTGSSYEQYF
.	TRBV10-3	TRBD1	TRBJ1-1	TGTGCCATCAGTGAGGGACAGGGAGGAACTGAAGCTTTCTTT	CAISEGQGGTEAFF
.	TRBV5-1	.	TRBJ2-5	TGCGCCAGCAGACGGGGGAACCAAGAGACCCAGTACTTC	CASRRGNQETQYF
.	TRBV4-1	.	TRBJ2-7	TGCGCCAGCAGCCAAGGAGTCACGCGTTTCTCCTCCTACGAGCAGTACTTC	CASSQGVTRFSSYEQYF
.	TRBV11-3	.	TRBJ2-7	TGTGCCAGCAGCCCGACAGGAACCTACGAGCAGTACTTC	CASSPTGTYEQYF
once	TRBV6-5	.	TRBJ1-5	TGTGCCAGCAGAGGGGGGAATCAGCCCCAGCATTTT	CASRGGNQPQHF
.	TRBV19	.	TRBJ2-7	TGTGCCAGTAGCACGGGGATTTTCGGGGTCTACGAGCAGTACTTC	CASSTGIFGVYEQYF
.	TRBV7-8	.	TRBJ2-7	TGTGCCAGCAGCTTAGCCTTCTCCTACGAGCAGTACTTC	CASSLAFSYEQYF
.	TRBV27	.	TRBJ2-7	TGTGCCAGCAGTGCCGCCAAAGGCGCTACCTACGAGCAGTACTTC	CASSAAKGATYEQYF
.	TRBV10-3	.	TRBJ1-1	.	CAISVGGGSSATFF
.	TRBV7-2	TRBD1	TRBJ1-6	TGTGCCAGCAGCCCCCCGCCGGGACAGGGGGGGTCACCCCTCCACTTT	CASSPPPGQGGSPLHF
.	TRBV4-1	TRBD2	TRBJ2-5	TGCGCCAGCAGCCATTCTAGCGGGCGGCAAGAGACCCAGTACTTC	CASSHSSGRQETQYF
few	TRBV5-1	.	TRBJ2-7	TGCGCCAGCAGCTTGGACCCCGCGGGGGCGTACGAGCAGTACTTC	CASSLDPAGAYEQYF